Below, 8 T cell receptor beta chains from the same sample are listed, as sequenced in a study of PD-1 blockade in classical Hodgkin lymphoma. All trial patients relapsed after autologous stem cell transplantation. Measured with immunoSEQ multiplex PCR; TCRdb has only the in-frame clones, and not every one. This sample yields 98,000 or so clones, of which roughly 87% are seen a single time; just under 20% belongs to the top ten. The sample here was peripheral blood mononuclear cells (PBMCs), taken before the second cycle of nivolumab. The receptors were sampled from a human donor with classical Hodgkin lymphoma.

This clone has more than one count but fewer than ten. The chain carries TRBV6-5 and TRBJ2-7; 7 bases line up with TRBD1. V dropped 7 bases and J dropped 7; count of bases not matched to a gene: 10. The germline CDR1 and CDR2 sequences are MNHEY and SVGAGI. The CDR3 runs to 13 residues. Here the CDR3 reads CASKQTGSGEQYF. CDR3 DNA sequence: TGTGCCAGCAAACAGACAGGGTCCGGTGAGCAGTACTTC.

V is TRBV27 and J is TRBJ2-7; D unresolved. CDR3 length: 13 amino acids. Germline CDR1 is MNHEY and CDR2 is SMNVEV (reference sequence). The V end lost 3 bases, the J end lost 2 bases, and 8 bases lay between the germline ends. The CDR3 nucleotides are TGTGCCAGCAGTTTCACGGCTACCTACGAGCAGTACTTC. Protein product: CASSFTATYEQYF.

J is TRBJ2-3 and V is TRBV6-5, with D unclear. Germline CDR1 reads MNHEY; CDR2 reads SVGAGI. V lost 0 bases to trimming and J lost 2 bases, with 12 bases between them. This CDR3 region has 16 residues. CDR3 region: CASSYSIPRSTDTQYF. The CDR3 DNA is TGTGCCAGCAGTTACTCGATTCCCAGATCCACAGATACGCAGTATTTT.

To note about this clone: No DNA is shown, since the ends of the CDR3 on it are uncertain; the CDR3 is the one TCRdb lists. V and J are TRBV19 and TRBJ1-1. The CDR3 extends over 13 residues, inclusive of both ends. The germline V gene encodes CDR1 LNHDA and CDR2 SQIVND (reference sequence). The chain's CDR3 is CASTSGQRTEAFF.

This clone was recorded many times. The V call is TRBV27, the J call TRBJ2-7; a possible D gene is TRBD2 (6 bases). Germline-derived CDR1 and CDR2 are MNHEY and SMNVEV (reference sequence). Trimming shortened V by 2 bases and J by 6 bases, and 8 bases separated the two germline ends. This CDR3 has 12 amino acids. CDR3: CASSLGGLEQYF. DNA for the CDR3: TGTGCCAGCAGTTTAGGAGGGCTCGAGCAGTACTTC.

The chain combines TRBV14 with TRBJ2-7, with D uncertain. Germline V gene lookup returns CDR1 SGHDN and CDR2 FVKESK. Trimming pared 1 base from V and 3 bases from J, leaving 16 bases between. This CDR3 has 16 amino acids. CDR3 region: CASSQGGLVRIYEQYF. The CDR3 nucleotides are TGTGCCAGCAGCCAAGGTGGCCTAGTACGGATCTACGAGCAGTACTTC.

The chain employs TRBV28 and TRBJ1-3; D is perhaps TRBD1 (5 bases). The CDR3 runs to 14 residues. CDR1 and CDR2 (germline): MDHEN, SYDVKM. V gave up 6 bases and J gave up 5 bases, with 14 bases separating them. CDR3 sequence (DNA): TGTGCCAGCAGCACCCAGGGATTTAGAAACACCATATATTTT. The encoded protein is CASSTQGFRNTIYF. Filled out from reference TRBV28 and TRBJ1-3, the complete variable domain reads DVKVTQSSRYLVKRTGEKVFLECVQDMDHENMFWYRQDPGLGLRLIYFSYDVKMKEKGDIPEGYSVSREKKERFSLILESASTNQTSMYLCASSTQGFRNTIYFGEGSWLTVV.

CDR3 amino acids: CASSYSVGYEQYF. The CDR3 DNA is TGTGCCAGCAGCTACTCGGTTGGATACGAGCAGTACTTC. The V call is TRBV5-4, the J call TRBJ2-7; no clear D gene. CDR1 is SGHNT and CDR2 is YYREEE in the germline V gene (reference sequence). Trimming took 3 bases from V and 4 from J, leaving 11 bases between them. This CDR3 has 13 residues.